This paragraph covers one T cell receptor (beta chain) sequence. This clone has only one observation. There is no known antigen for this receptor. Base qualities were left out, and no much larger clone turns up one base away. Explained via the paper, the time point label denotes: baseline before first vaccination. The meaning of the sample's treatment or condition label: meningococcal conjugate vaccine given as trial control. Vaccinee samples came from UK trials COV001 and COV002, including a single-blind randomized controlled phase 2/3 trial of AZD1222 (ChAdOx1 nCoV-19) in healthy adults. Trial participant PBMC samples were collected at day 0 and day 28 after the second dose for TCRbeta chain sequencing. This sample is part of a study of T cell responses to AZD1222 COVID-19 vaccine (dated by TCRdb to about 2021). Looking at the study overall: A total of approximately 250 trial participants underwent TCR sequencing, of whom some 200 had received two doses of AZD1222 and about 26 had received two doses of the MenACWY control vaccine. Trial participants were enrolled by age into subgroups of 18-55, 56-69 and 70-plus years, and about 150, 27 and 61 TCR-sequenced participants, respectively, were included in these subgroups.

The CDR3 regions of human TCRbeta chains were analyzed by immunosequencing. The authors' analysis ran thus. Repertoire TCRs were matched against a reference library of SARS-CoV-2-specific TCRs generated with the MIRA antigen-specificity platform. Breadth was defined as the fraction of unique TCRs that were SARS-CoV-2-associated. Depth was defined as the fraction of total T cells that were SARS-CoV-2-associated. Using the MIRA data, each spike-specific TCR was assigned both to the spike region to which the TCR was reactive and to a CD4 or CD8 class. Log10-transformed breadth and depth values were compared by one-way ANOVA with Sidak's multiple comparisons tests. TCRdb took over this immuneACCESS table, retaining in-frame rearrangements with V and J assigned. Such tables are incomplete; in checked studies, under half of the missing clones stem from an unresolved V gene, and the remainder is unexplained. Clonal size and the V and J genes are those of that table, whereas D and trimming came from the DNA. The sample table lists about 86,000 clones, approximately 86% of them with a count of one. Clones ranked in the top ten supply around a tenth of the sample.

The study at large found these results: After two AZD1222 doses, both the breadth and the depth of spike-specific TCRs were significantly higher than at day 0 and than in MenACWY recipients. Only five to seven AZD1222 recipients were SARS-CoV-2 seropositive at baseline, limiting conclusions about previously exposed vaccinees. Because no day 14 peak-response samples were available, the repertoires could be characterized only after the peak T cell response. Participants were mostly white British, with more females than males. The authors suggested clonal diversity may have been underestimated. Epitopes outside the regions mutated in the B.1.351 and B.1.1.7 variants were reportedly recognized by nearly half of the unique spike-specific TCRs. In the small 56-69-year group, the increase in depth fell short of significance, most likely because of low power. The vaccine-associated CD4 TCRs covered the entire spike protein, and the dominant responses fell in regions 160-218 and 743-854.

The CDR3 sequence holds 12 residues, the cysteine and phenylalanine included. Only the CDR3 part of the read is kept: 36 bases, read in frame from the first base. As encoded in the germline V gene, CDR1 is SNHLY while CDR2 is FYNNEI. V lost 6 bases and J lost 4 bases; the stretch between them is 9 bases long. The TCR originated in an adult in good health. Rearrangement joined TRBV2 to TRBJ1-2; the D gene remains uncertain. Sequenced material: peripheral blood, taken on day 0 of MenACWY control vaccination. The CDR3 region: CASRDGPYGYTF. The base sequence is TGTGCCAGCAGGGACGGACCCTATGGCTACACCTTC.